Each of the 26 T cell receptor beta chains below was sequenced from the same sample in a study of T cell repertoires in cytomegalovirus infection. TCRdb re-called the reads with MiXCR, one entry per CDR3 protein. The data contain 450,000 to 550,000 distinct CDR3 sequences, approximately 15% of them seen just once; the ten biggest clones take up more than 20%. Material: CD8+ T cells from PBMCs. These receptors originate from a human donor in good health (CMV status not recorded). Some clones in this sample may be carry-over from other donors' samples.

The rearrangement joins TRBV7-9 to TRBJ2-7; 12 nucleotides line up with TRBD1. The junction had 7 bases not matched to a gene; V was cut back by 3 bases and J by 7 bases. CDR3 size: 15 residues. Germline-derived CDR1 and CDR2 are SEHNR and FQNEAQ (reference sequence). In DNA, the CDR3 is TGTGCCAGCAGCTTCGAGGGACAGGGGGCGGGTGAGCAGTACTTC. It specifies CASSFEGQGAGEQYF.

Comments on this clonotype: This clone may be a read error of a much larger clone one base away. The CDR3 does not close with the conserved phenylalanine or tryptophan, likely indicating a read error. This sequence joins TRBV7-8 and TRBJ2-7; 10 nucleotides match TRBD2. Germline CDR1 is SGHVS and CDR2 is FQNEAQ. The ends lost 2 bases at V and 4 bases at J; junction bases unmatched: 2. This CDR3 is 14 amino acids long. The CDR3 protein is CASSLTLAGYEQYL. In DNA, the CDR3 is TGTGCCAGCAGCTTAACACTAGCGGGGTACGAGCAGTACTTA.

There are a few counts of this clonotype. The J gene is TRBJ1-1, the V gene TRBV4-1; maybe TRBD1 (5 bases). The CDR3 totals 14 residues. The V end lost 4 bases, the J end lost 0 bases, and 9 bases lay between the germline ends. Germline V gene data show CDR1 as MGHRA and CDR2 as YSYEKL. The CDR3 protein is CASSRDSVNTEAFF. CDR3 coding DNA: TGCGCCAGCAGCCGCGACAGCGTGAACACTGAAGCTTTCTTT.

With regard to this clonotype: Since no conserved phenylalanine or tryptophan closes the CDR3, a read error is the likely cause. The chain links TRBV7-9 to TRBJ2-1; D unresolved. Germline-derived CDR1 and CDR2 are SEHNR and FQNEAQ (reference sequence). This CDR3 has 13 amino acids. In DNA, the CDR3 is TGTGCCAGCAGCTTAGGACCTATAAATGTGCAGTTCTTA. The encoded protein is CASSLGPINVQFL.

This clonotype was observed a handful of times. This chain connects TRBV5-4 to TRBJ2-3, with 7 bases lining up with TRBD2. In germline, CDR1 is SGHNT, CDR2 YYREEE (reference sequence). Trimming removed 4 bases from V and 4 bases from J; junction bases left unmatched: 12. There are 16 residues in the CDR3. The CDR3 sequence is CASSDEISGAPDTQYF. CDR3 bases: TGTGCCAGCAGCGACGAGATCAGCGGGGCCCCAGATACGCAGTATTTT. Combining the CDR3 with reference TRBV5-4 and TRBJ2-3 gives the whole variable domain ETGVTQSPTHLIKTRGQQVTLRCSSQSGHNTVSWYQQALGQGPQFIFQYYREEENGRGNFPPRFSGLQFPNYSSELNVNALELDDSALYLCASSDEISGAPDTQYFGPGTRLTVL.

The chain couples TRBV24-1 to TRBJ2-2; D remains unclear. V dropped 3 bases and J dropped 3 bases, with 7 bases sitting between them. CDR1 is KGHDR and CDR2 is SFDVKD in the germline V gene. This CDR3 has 14 residues. This CDR3 reads CATSDPYDTGELFF. The CDR3 DNA reads TGTGCCACCAGTGATCCTTACGACACCGGGGAGCTGTTTTTT.

This clonotype occurred a few times. This chain links TRBV7-9 with TRBJ1-1, with 7 bases matching TRBD1. CDR3 length: 11 amino acids. Unmatched junction bases numbered 7, after V lost 11 bases and J lost 7 bases. From germline, CDR1 is SEHNR and CDR2 FQNEAQ (reference sequence). Written as DNA, the CDR3 is TGTGCCCTATCACAGGGGAATGAAGCTTTCTTT. Translated: CALSQGNEAFF.

With respect to this clonotype: A clone one base away is much larger, so this may be a read error. V gene TRBV7-6 combines with J gene TRBJ2-1; TRBD2 matches 8 bases. This CDR3 comprises 15 residues. Germline CDR1 SGHVS, CDR2 FNYEAQ. CDR3 DNA sequence: TGTGCCAGCAGCTTAGCCTGGACTAGCCACAATAAGCAGTTCTTC. As protein: CASSLAWTSHNKQFF.

This clonotype was found a few times. A single base separates this from a much larger clone, so it may be a read error. The chain recombines TRBV11-2 with TRBJ2-5; tentative D call: TRBD1 (5 bases). CDR3 size: 14 residues. V lost 1 base, J lost 10 bases, and 16 bases lay in between. Germline CDR1 and CDR2: SGHAT and FQNNGV. In nucleotides, the CDR3 is TGTGCCAGCAGCTTAGCTCAGGACAATCGGGTCCAGTACTTC. It specifies CASSLAQDNRVQYF.

There are many counts of this clonotype. The genes are TRBV12-3 or TRBV12-4 and TRBJ1-2, with 9 bases that match TRBD1. The CDR3 has 19 amino acids. V shed 0 bases and J 3 bases; nucleotides not matched to a gene: 14. CDR3 region: CASSLARRTGDGVHYGYTF. As DNA, the CDR3 is TGTGCCAGCAGTTTAGCGCGAAGGACAGGGGATGGTGTCCACTATGGCTACACCTTC.

This clonotype was counted between two and nine times. J is TRBJ2-7 and V is TRBV9; 9 nucleotides align to TRBD2. The CDR3 length is 15 residues. Losses at the gene ends were 0 bases for V and 1 base for J; bases not matched to a gene: 2. The germline CDR1 and CDR2 sequences are SGDLS and YYNGEE. CDR3 nucleotides: TGTGCCAGCAGCGTAGACCTAGCGGGATCCTACGAGCAGTACTTC. Translating it yields CASSVDLAGSYEQYF.

The chain uses TRBV19 and TRBJ2-1; tentative D call: TRBD2 (6 bases). V lost 4 bases to trimming and J lost 5 bases, with 12 bases between them. The germline V gene has CDR1 LNHDA and CDR2 SQIVND (reference sequence). This CDR3 region has 14 residues. CDR3 residues: CASSRGLDDNEQFF. CDR3 DNA: TGTGCCAGTAGTAGGGGACTGGACGACAATGAGCAGTTCTTC.

This clonotype appeared many times. The chain uses TRBV10-3 and TRBJ1-2; TRBD1 aligns across 9 bases. V was clipped by 2 bases and J by 5 bases; unmatched bases: 3. The CDR3 loop spans 14 amino acids. In germline, CDR1 is ENHRY, CDR2 SYGVKD. In DNA form, the CDR3 reads TGTGCCATCAGTGAGGGGACAGGGAGGTATGGCTACACCTTC. Amino acid sequence: CAISEGTGRYGYTF.

The gene calls are TRBV3-1 and TRBJ2-1, with no clear D. The CDR3 loop spans 15 amino acids. Per the germline V gene, CDR1 is LGHDT and CDR2 is YNNKEL (reference sequence). V was trimmed by 4 bases and J by 5 bases, leaving 15 bases between them. CDR3 DNA: TGTGCCAGCAGCCCTGGGGTGGGAAGTCACAATGAGCAGTTCTTC. Translation: CASSPGVGSHNEQFF.

This chain uses TRBV3-1 with TRBJ2-7; possibly TRBD1 or TRBD2 for D (6 bases each). In germline, CDR1 is LGHDT, CDR2 YNNKEL (reference sequence). V shed 1 base and J shed 6 bases, with 16 bases lying between them. The CDR3 loop spans 15 amino acids. This CDR3 reads CASSQGWGALGEQYF. In DNA form, the CDR3 reads TGTGCCAGCAGCCAAGGATGGGGGGCGCTCGGCGAGCAGTACTTC.

This clonotype appeared many times. The chain has TRBV5-1 and TRBJ2-7; D is possibly TRBD2 (5 bases). The CDR3 sequence is 14 residues long. The V gene's germline CDR1 is SGHRS and CDR2 YFSETQ. V gave up 4 bases and J gave up 5 bases, with 16 bases separating them. The CDR3 reads CASSRSDPGNEQYF. The CDR3 nucleotides read TGCGCCAGCAGCCGGTCGGATCCGGGAAACGAGCAGTACTTC. The full variable domain, with the rest looked up from reference TRBV5-1 and TRBJ2-7, is KAGVTQTPRYLIKTRGQQVTLSCSPISGHRSVSWYQQTPGQGLQFLFEYFSETQRNKGNFPGRFSGRQFSNSRSEMNVSTLELGDSALYLCASSRSDPGNEQYFGPGTRLTVT.

The rearrangement links TRBV6-6 to TRBJ1-5; weak D call: TRBD1 (6 bases). Germline CDR1 MNHNY, CDR2 SVGAGI (reference sequence). The CDR3 runs 16 residues. V was cut by 0 bases and J by 4 bases, with 13 bases left in between. CDR3 DNA: TGTGCCAGCAGTTACTCTAAGGTCCAGGGGAATCAGCCCCAGCATTTT. It encodes CASSYSKVQGNQPQHF.

This chain links TRBV11-2 with TRBJ2-3, with 9 positions matching TRBD2. CDR1 is SGHAT and CDR2 is FQNNGV in the germline V gene. The V and J ends lost 8 bases and 3 bases, in that order; junction bases with no gene match: 12. The CDR3 sequence is 16 residues long. The CDR3 is CASGYSTSGLTDTQYF. The CDR3 DNA follows: TGTGCCAGCGGTTACTCGACTAGCGGTCTAACAGATACGCAGTATTTT.

The V call is TRBV3-1, the J call TRBJ2-7; D is unclear. Germline loops: CDR1 LGHDT, CDR2 YNNKEL (reference sequence). The CDR3 sequence is 17 residues long. Trimming cost V 0 bases and J 5 bases, with 20 bases left between them. As DNA, the CDR3 is TGTGCCAGCAGCCAAGATTCCCTAGTACGAGGTTTCCACGAGCAGTACTTC. It codes for CASSQDSLVRGFHEQYF.

This clonotype was detected a few times. The chain couples TRBV5-1 to TRBJ1-2; TRBD1 might be the D (6 bases). Per germline, CDR1 SGHRS and CDR2 YFSETQ. This CDR3 has 16 amino acids. Trimming removed 0 bases at V and 2 bases at J, with 14 bases between. CDR3 residues: CASSLEPGDLNYGYTF. CDR3 bases: TGCGCCAGCAGCTTGGAACCAGGGGACCTAAACTATGGCTACACCTTC. Based on the CDR3 plus reference TRBV5-1 and TRBJ1-2, the full variable domain is KAGVTQTPRYLIKTRGQQVTLSCSPISGHRSVSWYQQTPGQGLQFLFEYFSETQRNKGNFPGRFSGRQFSNSRSEMNVSTLELGDSALYLCASSLEPGDLNYGYTFGSGTRLTVV.

About this clonotype: This likely comes from a read error, as the CDR3 has no conserved phenylalanine or tryptophan at its end. The V call is TRBV7-2, the J call TRBJ2-7; tentative D call: TRBD2 (5 bases). This CDR3 contains 17 residues. The V gene lost 3 bases and the J gene lost 4 bases, with 22 bases spanning the gap. The V gene's germline CDR1 is SGHTA and CDR2 FQGNSA. This CDR3 is CASSFAAVLTPGYEQYL. The DNA of the CDR3 is TGTGCCAGCAGCTTCGCAGCGGTGTTAACTCCGGGTTACGAGCAGTACTTA.

This clonotype has more than one count but fewer than ten. This chain links TRBV27 with TRBJ2-1; TRBD1 matches at 8 bases. Germline V gives CDR1 MNHEY, CDR2 SMNVEV (reference sequence). V gave up 2 bases and J gave up 4 bases; unmatched junction bases: 7. The CDR3 is 16 residues long. This CDR3 is CASSLAQGARYNEQFF. The CDR3 DNA reads as TGTGCCAGCAGTTTAGCCCAGGGGGCGAGGTACAATGAGCAGTTCTTC.

This clonotype was observed a few times. The chain has TRBV6-8 and TRBJ1-6, with D possibly matching TRBD1 (5 bases). The CDR3 has 16 residues. Trimming removed 4 bases at V and 0 bases at J, with 10 bases between. Germline V gene sequence: CDR1 MNHGY, CDR2 SAAAGT. The CDR3 loop reads CASSLGEFSYNSPLHF. CDR3 DNA: TGTGCCAGCAGTTTGGGGGAATTCTCCTATAATTCACCCCTCCACTTT.

In this sample, this clonotype turned up many times. The chain combines TRBV7-8 with TRBJ1-3; possible D gene TRBD1, 6 bases. The V gene lost 2 bases and the J gene lost 0 bases, with 14 bases spanning the gap. Germline values: CDR1 SGHVS, CDR2 FQNEAQ. The CDR3 consists of 17 residues. The CDR3 sequence: CASSLRQGSYSGNTIYF. CDR3 bases: TGTGCCAGCAGCTTAAGGCAGGGGAGTTACTCTGGAAACACCATATATTTT.

Ten or more counts support this clonotype. This sequence joins TRBV11-2 and TRBJ1-4; 11 nucleotides line up with TRBD1. The J segment lost 6 bases and the V segment lost 5 bases, leaving 2 bases of the junction unmatched. Looked up from germline, CDR1 is SGHAT and CDR2 is FQNNGV. This CDR3 region has 14 residues. This CDR3 is CASSRDRGYEKLFF. CDR3 sequence (DNA): TGTGCCAGCAGCCGGGACAGGGGGTATGAAAAACTGTTTTTT.

The rearrangement joins TRBV5-6 to TRBJ2-3, with TRBD2 identical over 10 bases. Trimming cost V 4 bases and J 2 bases; bases outside gene matches: 10. Germline V lookup: CDR1 SGHDT, CDR2 YYEEEE. This CDR3 contains 17 residues. The chain's CDR3 is CASSGWTSGDNTDTQYF. CDR3 nucleotides: TGTGCCAGCAGCGGTTGGACTAGCGGAGACAACACAGATACGCAGTATTTT.